The sequence of this T cell receptor (beta chain) was determined in a study of cytomegalovirus exposure and HLA in healthy donors. Looked up from germline, CDR1 is SEHNR and CDR2 is FQNEAQ (reference sequence). This CDR3 is built from 12 residues. V lost 5 bases and J lost 0, with 3 bases in between. This clone was seen a few times. In the same sample, other DNA sequences code for this CDR3. PCR amplification relied on 60 Vbeta primers (plus 13 Jbeta primers). Assay used: immunoSEQ multiplex PCR; TCRdb lists only in-frame clones, some missing. This table has 100,000 to 150,000 clones, approximately 72% appearing once.

The TCR originated in a man aged 18 to 35 in good health and CMV-seronegative. The chain has TRBV7-9 and TRBJ2-3; the D is unclear. The sample consisted of PBMCs. The chain's CDR3 is CASSLSTDTQYF. CDR3 sequence (DNA): TGTGCCAGCAGCCTAAGCACAGATACGCAGTATTTT.